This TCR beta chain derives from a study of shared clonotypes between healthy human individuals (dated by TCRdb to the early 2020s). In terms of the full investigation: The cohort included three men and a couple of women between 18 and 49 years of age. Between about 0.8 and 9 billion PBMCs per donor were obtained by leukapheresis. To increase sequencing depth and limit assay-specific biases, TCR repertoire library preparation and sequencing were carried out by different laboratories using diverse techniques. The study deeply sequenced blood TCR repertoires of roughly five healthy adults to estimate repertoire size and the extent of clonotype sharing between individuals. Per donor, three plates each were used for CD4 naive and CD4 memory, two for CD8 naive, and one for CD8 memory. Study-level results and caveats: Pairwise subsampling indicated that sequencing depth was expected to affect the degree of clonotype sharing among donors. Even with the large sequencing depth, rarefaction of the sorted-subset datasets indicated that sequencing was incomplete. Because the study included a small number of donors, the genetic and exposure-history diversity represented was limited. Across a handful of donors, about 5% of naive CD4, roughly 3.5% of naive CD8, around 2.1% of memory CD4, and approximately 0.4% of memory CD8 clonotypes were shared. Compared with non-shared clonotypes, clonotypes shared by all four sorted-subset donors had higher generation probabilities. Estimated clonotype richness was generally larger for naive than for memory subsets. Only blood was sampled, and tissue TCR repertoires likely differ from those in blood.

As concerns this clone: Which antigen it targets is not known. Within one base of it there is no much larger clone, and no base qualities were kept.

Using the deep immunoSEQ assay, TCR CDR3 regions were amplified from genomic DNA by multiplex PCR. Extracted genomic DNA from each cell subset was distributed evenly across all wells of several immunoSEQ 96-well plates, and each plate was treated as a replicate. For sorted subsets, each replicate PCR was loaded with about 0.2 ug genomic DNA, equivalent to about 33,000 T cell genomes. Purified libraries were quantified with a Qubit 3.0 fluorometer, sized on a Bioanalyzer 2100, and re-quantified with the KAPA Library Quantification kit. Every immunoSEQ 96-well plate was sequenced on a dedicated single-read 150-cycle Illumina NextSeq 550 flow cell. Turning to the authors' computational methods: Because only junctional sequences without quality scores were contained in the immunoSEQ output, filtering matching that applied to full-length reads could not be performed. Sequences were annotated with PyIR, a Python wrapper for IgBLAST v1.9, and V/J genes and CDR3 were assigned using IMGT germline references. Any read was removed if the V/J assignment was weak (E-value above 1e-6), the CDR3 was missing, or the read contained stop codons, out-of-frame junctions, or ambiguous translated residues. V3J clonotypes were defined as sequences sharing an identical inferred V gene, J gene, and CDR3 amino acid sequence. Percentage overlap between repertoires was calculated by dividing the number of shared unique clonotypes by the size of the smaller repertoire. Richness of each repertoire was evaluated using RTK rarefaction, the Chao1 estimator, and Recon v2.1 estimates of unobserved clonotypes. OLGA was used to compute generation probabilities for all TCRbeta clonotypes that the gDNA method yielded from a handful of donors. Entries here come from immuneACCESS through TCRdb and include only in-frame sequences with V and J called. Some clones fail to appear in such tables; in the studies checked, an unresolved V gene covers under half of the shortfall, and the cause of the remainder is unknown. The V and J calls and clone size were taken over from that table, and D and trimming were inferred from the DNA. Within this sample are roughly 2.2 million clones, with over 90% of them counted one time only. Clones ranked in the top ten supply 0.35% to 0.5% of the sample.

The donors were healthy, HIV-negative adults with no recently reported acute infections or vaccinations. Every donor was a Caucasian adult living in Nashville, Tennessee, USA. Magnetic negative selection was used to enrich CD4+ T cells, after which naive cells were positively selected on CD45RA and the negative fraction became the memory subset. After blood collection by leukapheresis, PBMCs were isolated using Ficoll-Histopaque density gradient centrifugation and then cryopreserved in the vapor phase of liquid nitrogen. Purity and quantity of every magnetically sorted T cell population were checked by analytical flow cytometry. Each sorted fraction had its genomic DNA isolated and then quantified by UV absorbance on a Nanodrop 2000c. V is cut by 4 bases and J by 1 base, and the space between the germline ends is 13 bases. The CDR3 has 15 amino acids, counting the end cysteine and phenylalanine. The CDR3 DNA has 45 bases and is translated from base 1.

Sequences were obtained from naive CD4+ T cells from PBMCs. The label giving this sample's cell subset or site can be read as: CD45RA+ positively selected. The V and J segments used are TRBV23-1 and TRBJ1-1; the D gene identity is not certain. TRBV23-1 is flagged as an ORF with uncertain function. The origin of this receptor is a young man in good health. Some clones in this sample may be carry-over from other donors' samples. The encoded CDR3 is CASSRIISRNTEAFF. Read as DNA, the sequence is TGCGCCAGCAGTCGAATAATTTCCCGGAACACTGAAGCTTTCTTT.